The 20 T cell receptor beta chains below all came from one sample that was sequenced in a study of T cell responses to AZD1222 COVID-19 vaccine. The protocol was immunoSEQ multiplex PCR, while the TCRdb copy is restricted to in-frame clones and leaves out a portion. The repertoire holds 180,000 or so clones, with around 90% as singletons. Here the sequenced sample was peripheral blood, taken 28 days after the second AZD1222 dose. The receptors were gathered from an adult who received the AZD1222 COVID-19 vaccine.

The V and J genes are TRBV2 and TRBJ1-1; D is perhaps TRBD1 (5 bases). V dropped 3 bases and J dropped 5 bases, with 13 bases sitting between them. This CDR3 contains 14 residues. Per the germline V gene, CDR1 is SNHLY and CDR2 is FYNNEI. The chain's CDR3 is CASSEGRGRTEAFF. CDR3 in DNA: TGTGCCAGCAGTGAGGGGAGGGGACGGACTGAAGCTTTCTTT.

The chain joins TRBV4-3 to TRBJ2-7; D ambiguous. Germline-derived CDR1 and CDR2 are LGHNA and YSLEER. V lost 0 bases, J lost 1 base, and 10 bases lay in between. The CDR3 is made up of 15 amino acids. CDR3 sequence (DNA): TGCGCCAGCAGCCAAGATTCGGACGGGTCCTACGAGCAGTACTTC. Its protein product is CASSQDSDGSYEQYF.

This chain joins TRBV28 and TRBJ1-2, with D perhaps matching TRBD1 (6 bases). V lost 6 bases and J lost 4, with 18 bases in between. There are 15 residues in the CDR3. Germline V gives CDR1 MDHEN, CDR2 SYDVKM. CDR3 residues: CASSLTGASSYGYTF. The CDR3 DNA reads TGTGCCAGCAGCCTAACGGGGGCCTCTAGCTATGGCTACACCTTC.

J is TRBJ1-4 and V is TRBV27; D is ambiguous. The V and J ends lost 3 bases and 8 bases respectively, with 10 bases between them. The CDR3 totals 13 residues. Germline V lookup: CDR1 MNHEY, CDR2 SMNVEV (reference sequence). CDR3 in DNA: TGTGCCAGCAGTTTGGGGTCGGTAGAAAAACTGTTTTTT. Protein product: CASSLGSVEKLFF.

This sequence joins TRBV28 and TRBJ1-4; possible D gene TRBD1, 5 bases. V lost 3 bases, J lost 0 bases, and 14 bases lay in between. The CDR3 consists of 17 residues. In germline, CDR1 is MDHEN, CDR2 SYDVKM. The CDR3 DNA follows: TGTGCCAGCAGTTTTGGGGAATGGGGGGCAACTAATGAAAAACTGTTTTTT. Its translation: CASSFGEWGATNEKLFF. Combining the CDR3 with reference TRBV28 and TRBJ1-4 gives the whole variable domain DVKVTQSSRYLVKRTGEKVFLECVQDMDHENMFWYRQDPGLGLRLIYFSYDVKMKEKGDIPEGYSVSREKKERFSLILESASTNQTSMYLCASSFGEWGATNEKLFFGSGTQLSVL.

The V call is TRBV10-2, the J call TRBJ2-3; D possibly corresponds to TRBD1 (6 bases). CDR1 WSHSY and CDR2 SAAADI come from the germline V gene. The CDR3 contains 15 residues. Trimming took off 6 bases at V and 0 bases at J, with 13 bases between the two ends. The CDR3 here is CASRAGTISTDTQYF. CDR3 coding DNA: TGCGCCAGCAGGGCCGGGACAATTAGCACAGATACGCAGTATTTT.

V usage is TRBV24-1 and J usage is TRBJ1-3; no clear D. The CDR3 runs to 16 residues. V was shortened by 7 bases and J by 0 bases, with 15 bases between the two germline ends. CDR1 and CDR2 from the germline V gene are KGHDR and SFDVKD. CDR3 sequence: CATRPGGPYSGNTIYF. In DNA, the CDR3 is TGTGCCACCAGGCCGGGAGGTCCATACTCTGGAAACACCATATATTTT.

This clone was counted once. The genes are TRBV6-5 and TRBJ1-5; a weak D match, TRBD1 (5 bases). The CDR3 totals 15 residues. Germline V gene lookup returns CDR1 MNHEY and CDR2 SVGAGI. Trimming pared 6 bases from V and 2 bases from J, leaving 14 bases between. The CDR3 nucleotides read TGTGCCAGCAGCCCCGGCGGAGGGGGCAATCAGCCCCAGCATTTT. This encodes CASSPGGGGNQPQHF.

The CDR3 loop reads CASSGMAGTGYHEQYF. The CDR3 coding sequence is TGTGCCAGCAGCGGGATGGCCGGGACAGGGTACCACGAGCAGTACTTC. This sequence joins TRBV9 and TRBJ2-7; 9 bases fit TRBD1. CDR3 length: 16 amino acids. The germline V gene encodes CDR1 SGDLS and CDR2 YYNGEE. V lost 3 bases and J lost 5; bases outside the gene matches: 12.

This chain links TRBV3-1 (or the pseudogene TRBV3-2) with TRBJ2-2, with TRBD2 matching over 9 bases. V gave up 8 bases and J gave up 6 bases; unmatched junction bases: 4. CDR1 is LGHDT, CDR2 YNNKEL, per germline (reference sequence). The CDR3 spans 13 residues. CDR3 sequence (DNA): TGTGCCAGCCGGCGGGGGGGCCCCGGGGAGCTGTTTTTT. It translates to CASRRGGPGELFF.

The gene calls are TRBV7-9 and TRBJ1-3; no definite D call. This CDR3 comprises 16 residues. Germline V lookup: CDR1 SEHNR, CDR2 FQNEAQ (reference sequence). Trimming took 5 bases from V and 4 from J, leaving 18 bases between them. The DNA for the CDR3 is TGTGCCAGCAGCCGACCCGGCGGGGTGTGGGGAAACACCATATATTTT. Translating gives CASSRPGGVWGNTIYF. Full variable domain (rest looked up from reference TRBV7-9 and TRBJ1-3): DTGVSQNPRHKITKRGQNVTFRCDPISEHNRLYWYRQTLGQGPEFLTYFQNEAQLEKSRLLSDRFSAERPKGSFSTLEIQRTEQGDSAMYLCASSRPGGVWGNTIYFGEGSWLTVV.

The chain uses TRBV7-2 and TRBJ1-2; D is uncertain. V dropped 6 bases and J dropped 0 bases, with 14 bases sitting between them. This CDR3 has 15 residues. Germline CDR1 and CDR2: SGHTA and FQGNSA. The CDR3 sequence is CASRSWRTANYGYTF. CDR3 nucleotides: TGTGCCAGCAGGTCATGGAGGACGGCTAACTATGGCTACACCTTC.

The chain uses TRBV6-1 and TRBJ2-1; D possibly corresponds to TRBD2 (6 bases). This CDR3 is built from 14 residues. CDR1 is MNHNS, CDR2 SASEGT, per germline. The ends were cut back, 1 base at V and 10 bases at J, with 14 bases in the middle. CDR3 sequence (DNA): TGTGCCAGCAGTGAAGGGACCTCCCGGGAGGAGCAGTTCTTC. It yields the protein CASSEGTSREEQFF.

V usage is TRBV5-1 and J usage is TRBJ1-5; 8 bases agree with TRBD1. Germline assignment: CDR1 SGHRS and CDR2 YFSETQ. The CDR3 runs to 16 residues. V was clipped by 0 bases and J by 4 bases; unmatched bases: 6. CDR3 nucleotides: TGCGCCAGCAGCTTGGGTGTGACAGGGGCGAATCAGCCCCAGCATTTT. Protein: CASSLGVTGANQPQHF.

The chain recombines TRBV4-3 with TRBJ1-6, with TRBD1 as a possible D gene (5 bases). Trimming shortened V by 0 bases and J by 0 bases, and 15 bases separated the two germline ends. Germline-derived CDR1 and CDR2 are LGHNA and YSLEER. The CDR3 sequence is 19 residues long. The DNA for the CDR3 is TGCGCCAGCAGCCAAGATCTAGGGACGGGTAGCTCCTATAATTCACCCCTCCACTTT. Its protein is CASSQDLGTGSSYNSPLHF.

This clone was found a few times. The chain has TRBV6-5 and TRBJ2-7; the D gene could be TRBD1 or TRBD2 (6 bases each). Trimming stripped 5 bases from V and 3 bases from J, with 17 bases between. Germline CDR1 is MNHEY and CDR2 is SVGAGI. There are 15 residues in the CDR3. The chain's CDR3 is CASSRGAGGNYEQYF. CDR3 in DNA: TGTGCCAGCAGTAGGGGGGCCGGGGGCAACTACGAGCAGTACTTC.

The J gene is TRBJ2-3, the V gene TRBV11-1, with D tentatively TRBD1 or TRBD2 (5 bases each). In germline, CDR1 is SGHAT, CDR2 FQDESV (reference sequence). V lost 4 bases, J lost 2 bases, and 10 bases lay in between. The CDR3 runs to 14 residues. In nucleotides, the CDR3 is TGTGCCAGCAGCTACGGGACCTCCACAGATACGCAGTATTTT. This gives the protein CASSYGTSTDTQYF.

The rearrangement uses TRBV5-1 and TRBJ2-5; D uncertain. CDR1 is SGHRS, CDR2 YFSETQ, per germline. Trimming shortened V by 4 bases and J by 3 bases, and 10 bases separated the two germline ends. CDR3 length equals 13 residues. CDR3 in DNA: TGCGCCAGCAGCCTCGGAAGGGAAGAGACCCAGTACTTC. Translation gives CASSLGREETQYF.

The chain carries TRBV7-9 and TRBJ1-1; 9 bases map to TRBD1. CDR3 length: 13 residues. V was pared by 5 bases and J by 12 bases, with 10 bases of the junction left unmatched. Germline loops: CDR1 SEHNR, CDR2 FQNEAQ (reference sequence). CDR3 sequence reads: CASSQRDRDEPFF. CDR3 nucleotides: TGTGCCAGCAGCCAAAGGGACAGGGACGAACCTTTCTTT.

This clone was observed a few times. This chain joins TRBV5-1 and TRBJ2-1; 8 bases fit TRBD2. CDR3 length equals 15 residues. The germline V gene has CDR1 SGHRS and CDR2 YFSETQ. The junction had 3 bases not matched to a gene; V was cut back by 4 bases and J by 0 bases. For the CDR3, the DNA is TGCGCCAGCAGCGATGGGACTAGCTCCTACAATGAGCAGTTCTTC. It encodes CASSDGTSSYNEQFF.